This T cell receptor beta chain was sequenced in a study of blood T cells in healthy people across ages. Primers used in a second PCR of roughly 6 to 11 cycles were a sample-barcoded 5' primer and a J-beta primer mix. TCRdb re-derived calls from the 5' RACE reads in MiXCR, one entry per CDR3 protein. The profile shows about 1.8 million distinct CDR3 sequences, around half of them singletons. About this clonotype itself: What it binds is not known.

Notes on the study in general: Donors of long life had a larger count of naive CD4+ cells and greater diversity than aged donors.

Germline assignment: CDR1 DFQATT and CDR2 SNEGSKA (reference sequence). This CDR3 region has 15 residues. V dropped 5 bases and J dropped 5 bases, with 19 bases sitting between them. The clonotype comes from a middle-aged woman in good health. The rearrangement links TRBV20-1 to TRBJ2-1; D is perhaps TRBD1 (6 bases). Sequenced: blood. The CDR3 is CSALPMTGQHNEQFF. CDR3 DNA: TGCAGTGCTCTGCCCATGACAGGACAACACAATGAGCAGTTCTTC.